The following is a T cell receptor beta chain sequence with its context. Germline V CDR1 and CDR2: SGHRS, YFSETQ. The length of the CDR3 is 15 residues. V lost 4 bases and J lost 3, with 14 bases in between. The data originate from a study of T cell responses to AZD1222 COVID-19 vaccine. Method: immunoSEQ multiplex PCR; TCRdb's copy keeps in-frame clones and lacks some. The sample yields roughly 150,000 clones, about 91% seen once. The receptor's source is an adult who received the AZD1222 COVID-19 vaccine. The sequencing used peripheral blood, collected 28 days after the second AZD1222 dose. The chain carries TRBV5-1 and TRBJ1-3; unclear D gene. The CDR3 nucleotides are TGCGCCAGCAGCCAATTGAATGAGGTTGGAAACACCATATATTTT. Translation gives CASSQLNEVGNTIYF. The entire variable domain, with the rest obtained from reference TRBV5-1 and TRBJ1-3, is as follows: KAGVTQTPRYLIKTRGQQVTLSCSPISGHRSVSWYQQTPGQGLQFLFEYFSETQRNKGNFPGRFSGRQFSNSRSEMNVSTLELGDSALYLCASSQLNEVGNTIYFGEGSWLTVV.